This T cell receptor (beta chain) comes out of a study of T cell repertoires in cytomegalovirus infection. Across the study: An indication of both CMV infection and matching HLA type came from public TCR beta signatures. Study results and caveats: The ex vivo response was dominated by HLA-C-restricted CMV-specific TCR beta clonotypes. Summed frequency of public TCR beta families distinguished CMV carriers with the relevant HLA.

This clonotype was detected a few times. Its specificity is not known. MiXCR, run by TCRdb on the reads, gives a single entry per CDR3 protein. In the table there are about 60,000 distinct CDR3 sequences, 33% of which are singletons. Losses at the gene ends were 7 bases for V and 4 bases for J; bases not matched to a gene: 5. CDR3 size: 13 residues. The germline CDR1 and CDR2 sequences are SQVTM and ANQGSEA. The clonotype originates from a human donor in good health (CMV status not recorded). Some clones in this sample may be carry-over from other donors' samples. Specimen: PBMCs, sequenced either directly or after in vitro stimulation (not recorded which). The rearrangement joins TRBV29-1 to TRBJ1-5; 9 positions match TRBD1. The CDR3 spells CSAGDRENQPQHF. The CDR3 bases are TGCAGCGCAGGGGACAGGGAGAATCAGCCCCAGCATTTT.